This T cell receptor (beta chain) was observed in a study of cytomegalovirus exposure and HLA in healthy donors. Trimming removed 5 bases from V and 5 bases from J; junction bases left unmatched: 3. Looked up from germline, CDR1 is MGHDK and CDR2 is SYGVNS. The CDR3 is 14 amino acids. The PCR contained 60 Vbeta and 13 Jbeta primers. TCRdb keeps only in-frame clones here, not all; method: immunoSEQ multiplex PCR. This table has 150,000 to 200,000 clones, 80% to 90% appearing once. Sequences were obtained from PBMCs. The chain recombines TRBV25-1 with TRBJ1-2, with 12 bases lining up with TRBD1. The source is a woman younger than 30 in good health and CMV-seronegative. The CDR3 DNA sequence: TGTGCCAGCAGTCGGGACAGGGGGCTTTATGGCTACACCTTC. The encoded protein is CASSRDRGLYGYTF.